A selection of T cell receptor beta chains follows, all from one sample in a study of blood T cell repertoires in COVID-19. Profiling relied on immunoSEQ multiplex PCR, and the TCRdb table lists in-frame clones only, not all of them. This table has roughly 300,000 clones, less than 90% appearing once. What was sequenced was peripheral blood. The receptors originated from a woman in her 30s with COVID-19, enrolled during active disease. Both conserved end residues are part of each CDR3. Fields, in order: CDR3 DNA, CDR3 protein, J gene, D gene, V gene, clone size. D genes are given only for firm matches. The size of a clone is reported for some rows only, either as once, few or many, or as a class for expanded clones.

TGCGCCAGCAGCTCCGGGACTAGCGGGGGGACCTATTACAATGAGCAGTTCTTC CASSSGTSGGTYYNEQFF TRBJ2-1 TRBD2 TRBV5-1 few
TGTGCCAGCAGTTACTCTGAGGGCGAGCAGTACTTC CASSYSEGEQYF TRBJ2-7 - TRBV6-5 -
TGTGCCAGCAGTCCCGGACTTAGCGGGCAGCCCCAGCATTTT CASSPGLSGQPQHF TRBJ1-5 - TRBV28 -
TGTGCCAGCAGTTACTCAGACAGGGGGCGCTGGGAGCAGTACTTC CASSYSDRGRWEQYF TRBJ2-7 TRBD1 TRBV6-5 -
TGTGCCACCAGAGCGGGGGGACCCACAGATACGCAGTATTTT CATRAGGPTDTQYF TRBJ2-3 TRBD2 TRBV15 -
TGCAGCGTTGCGGACAGGGGGAAAAACACTGAAGCTTTCTTT CSVADRGKNTEAFF TRBJ1-1 TRBD1 TRBV29-1 -
TGTGCCAGCAGGCGCACTAGCAGGGCCGGGGAGCTGTTTTTT CASRRTSRAGELFF TRBJ2-2 - TRBV6-5 -
TGCGCCAGCAGCTTTACTTACGGCCAAGAGACCCAGTACTTC CASSFTYGQETQYF TRBJ2-5 - TRBV5-1 -
TGCGCCAGCAGCTTGGTGGGTACGGGAAACATTCAGTACTTC CASSLVGTGNIQYF TRBJ2-4 - TRBV5-1 -
TGTGCCAGCAGCCGTAATTCGGGGACACCGAACACCGGGGAGCTGTTTTTT CASSRNSGTPNTGELFF TRBJ2-2 - TRBV7-6 few
TGTGCTAGTGGTCCCCTTCCAGATACGCAGTATTTT CASGPLPDTQYF TRBJ2-3 - TRBV12-5 once
TGTGCCAGCAGCTTAACGACAGGGGGGATACTCACCTACGAGCAGTACTTC CASSLTTGGILTYEQYF TRBJ2-7 TRBD1 TRBV7-9 -
TGTGCCAGCAGCCCACCGCAGGGGGTCCCTCAGAGCGATGAAGCTTTCTTT CASSPPQGVPQSDEAFF TRBJ1-1 TRBD1 TRBV7-9 -
TGTGCCAGCAGCTCCGGGACAGGGAGGATCGGCTACACCTTC CASSSGTGRIGYTF TRBJ1-2 TRBD1 TRBV5-4 -
TGTGCCAGCAGCCAACTCGGGGGGGGAGGCTCCTACAATGAGCAGTTCTTC CASSQLGGGGSYNEQFF TRBJ2-1 TRBD2 TRBV3-1/TRBV3-2 -
TGTGCCACCAGTGATTTCAGGGGGGAGCAGTACTTC CATSDFRGEQYF TRBJ2-7 TRBD1 TRBV24-1 -
TGCAGCGTTTGGTTAGCGGGGCCCCCTGAGCAGTTCTTC CSVWLAGPPEQFF TRBJ2-1 TRBD2 TRBV29-1 -
TGTGCCAGCAGCGTAGGAGGCGTATTCGGTTCACCCCTCCACTTT CASSVGGVFGSPLHF TRBJ1-6 - TRBV9 -
TGTGCCAGCAGCTTTGGGGGGGCCCACGAGCAGTACTTC CASSFGGAHEQYF TRBJ2-7 - TRBV5-4 -
TGCGCCAGCAATGGGGGGGTGGAATACTCCTACGAGCAGTACTTC CASNGGVEYSYEQYF TRBJ2-7 TRBD2 TRBV10-2 -
TGTGCCAGCAGCTCCCGGACAGGGGCCCACACTGAAGCTTTCTTT CASSSRTGAHTEAFF TRBJ1-1 TRBD1 TRBV5-4 -
TGTGCCAGCAGCCCGGTCCCTGGAGACACCGGGGAGCTGTTTTTT CASSPVPGDTGELFF TRBJ2-2 - TRBV5-6 -
TGTGCCAGCATCCTAGAGACCGGGGAGCTGTTTTTT CASILETGELFF TRBJ2-2 - TRBV12-3/TRBV12-4 -
TGTGCCAGCAGTTTACGGGACAACTCCTACGAGCAGTACTTC CASSLRDNSYEQYF TRBJ2-7 - TRBV27 -
TGTGCCAGCAGCCAAGATTCTTTGGCGGGGGTTTTCTACGAGCAGTACTTC CASSQDSLAGVFYEQYF TRBJ2-7 TRBD2 TRBV4-2 -
TGTGCCAGTGGAGGGTATGGCTACACCTTC CASGGYGYTF TRBJ1-2 - TRBV19 -
TGTGCCAGCAGTGAAGGGACAGAGGGCGGGGAGCTGTTTTTT CASSEGTEGGELFF TRBJ2-2 - TRBV2 -
TGTGCCAGCAGCGCGGTAGGCGGTCCTGAAGCTTTCTTT CASSAVGGPEAFF TRBJ1-1 - TRBV4-2 -
TGTGCCAGCAGCTCCCGACAGGGAGCCTCAGATACGCAGTATTTT CASSSRQGASDTQYF TRBJ2-3 TRBD1 TRBV7-9 -
TGTGCCAGCAGCCCCAGGACACTACGACATTCACCCCTCCACTTT CASSPRTLRHSPLHF TRBJ1-6 - TRBV5-6 once
TGTGCCAGCCAGCGGACGAAGGATTCACCCCTCCACTTT CASQRTKDSPLHF TRBJ1-6 - TRBV3-1/TRBV3-2 -
TGTGCCAGCAGCGAGGACACCTACACAGATACGCAGTATTTT CASSEDTYTDTQYF TRBJ2-3 - TRBV9 -
TGTGCCAGCAGTGAAATCAGGGGGGTGCAGTACTTC CASSEIRGVQYF TRBJ2-7 - TRBV25-1 -
TGTGCCAGTAATCCGGGACAGCACACTGAAGCTTTCTTT CASNPGQHTEAFF TRBJ1-1 TRBD1 TRBV19 -
TGTGCCAGTAGTATAACTAGCGGGGGGTCCTACGAGCAGTACTTC CASSITSGGSYEQYF TRBJ2-7 TRBD2 TRBV19 few
TGTGCCAGCAGCCAAGCTACGTGGGGCAACAATGAGCAGTTCTTC CASSQATWGNNEQFF TRBJ2-1 - TRBV3-1/TRBV3-2 -
TGTGCCAGCTCAGGAGGTGCAACTAATGAAAAACTGTTTTTT CASSGGATNEKLFF TRBJ1-4 - TRBV18 few